Here is one TCR beta chain with its context. The CDR3 contains 16 residues. Germline V gives CDR1 SGHAT, CDR2 FQNNGV. The junction had 6 bases not matched to a gene; V was cut back by 4 bases and J by 3 bases. This sample stems from a study of patients and donors after allogeneic stem cell transplantation. TCRdb redid the calling of the RT-PCR reads with MiXCR, one entry per CDR3 protein. In the table there are some 880,000 distinct CDR3 sequences, more than 15% of which are singletons. The sample comprised blood, either unsorted or a sorted T cell fraction (not recorded which). This sequence originates from a human donor who was either an allogeneic HSCT recipient or a stem cell or donor lymphocyte infusion donor (not recorded which). It is not recorded whose cells these are; they may come from a transplant donor. The V and J genes are TRBV11-2 and TRBJ2-7, with TRBD2 identical over 13 bases. CDR3 sequence reads: CASSSQRLAGGYEQYF. CDR3 nucleotides: TGTGCCAGCAGCTCCCAGAGACTAGCGGGGGGCTACGAGCAGTACTTC.